This TCR beta chain is from a study of T cells in Graves' hyperthyroidism and ophthalmopathy. The CDR3 sequence is 15 residues long. Unmatched junction bases numbered 5, after V lost 3 bases and J lost 5 bases. Points on this clonotype: A much more abundant neighbour one base away suggests this may be a read error.

TCR beta CDR3 regions were amplified from RNA. During a first-round RT-PCR of the TCR CDR3, the HTBI primer set was used. TCRdb passed the multiplex PCR reads through MiXCR, listing each CDR3 protein once. The data show around 600,000 distinct CDR3 sequences, approximately 15% seen once. The sequencing input was blood. The rearrangement joins TRBV12-3 or TRBV12-4 to TRBJ2-7, with 12 bases aligning to TRBD1. The sequence derives from a woman aged 18-29 years with Graves' ophthalmopathy. This chain's CDR3 is CASSLAGQGADEQYF. In DNA, the CDR3 is TGTGCCAGCAGTTTGGCGGGACAGGGGGCCGACGAGCAGTACTTC.